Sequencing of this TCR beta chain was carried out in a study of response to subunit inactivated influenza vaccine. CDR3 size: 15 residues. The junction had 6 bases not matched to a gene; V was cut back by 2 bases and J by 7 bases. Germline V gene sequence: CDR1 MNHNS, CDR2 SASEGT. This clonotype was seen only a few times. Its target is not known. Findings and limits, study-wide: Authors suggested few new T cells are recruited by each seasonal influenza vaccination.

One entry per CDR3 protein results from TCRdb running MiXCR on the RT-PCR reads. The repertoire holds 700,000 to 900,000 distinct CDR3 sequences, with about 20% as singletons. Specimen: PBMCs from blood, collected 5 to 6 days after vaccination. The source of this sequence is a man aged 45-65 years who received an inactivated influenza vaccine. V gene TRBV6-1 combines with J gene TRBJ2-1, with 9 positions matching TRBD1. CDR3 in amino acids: CASSELGQGLNEQFF. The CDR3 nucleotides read TGTGCCAGCAGTGAACTAGGACAGGGGTTGAATGAGCAGTTCTTC.